The 29 T cell receptor beta chains presented below share a single source sample, sequenced in a study of shared clonotypes between healthy human individuals. The assay was immunoSEQ multiplex PCR, and TCRdb's table has in-frame clones only and misses some. The data show approximately 2.5 million clones, roughly 93% seen once. The specimen was naive CD4+ T cells from PBMCs. Subset given: CD45RA+ positively selected. Source of these receptors: a man younger than 30 in good health. Some clones in this sample may be carry-over from other donors' samples.

The chain employs TRBV4-3 and TRBJ2-7; D possibly corresponds to TRBD1 (5 bases). CDR3 size: 15 residues. Per the germline V gene, CDR1 is LGHNA and CDR2 is YSLEER. The V end was cut by 4 bases, the J end by 2 bases, with 15 bases between. In nucleotides, the CDR3 is TGCGCCAGCAGCCGAGCGAAGGGGTCCCCCTACGAGCAGTACTTC. The encoded protein is CASSRAKGSPYEQYF.

The rearrangement uses TRBV7-9 and TRBJ2-7; unclear D gene. This CDR3 comprises 17 residues. Trimming removed 5 bases from V and 5 bases from J, with 25 bases in between. CDR1 and CDR2 (germline): SEHNR, FQNEAQ (reference sequence). CDR3 DNA: TGTGCCAGCAGCCCACAAAAAGACAATAGAGGTTTCGACGAGCAGTACTTC. Protein: CASSPQKDNRGFDEQYF.

V gene TRBV5-1 combines with J gene TRBJ2-1; possibly TRBD2 for D (6 bases). The V end was cut by 5 bases, the J end by 9 bases, with 15 bases between. The CDR3 runs 13 residues. Germline V CDR1 and CDR2: SGHRS, YFSETQ. The CDR3 reads CASRIREKGEQFF. As DNA, the CDR3 is TGCGCCAGCAGAATTCGGGAGAAGGGTGAGCAGTTCTTC.

This clone was recorded once. The chain is built from TRBV5-6 and TRBJ2-1; 12 bases align to TRBD2. Germline values: CDR1 SGHDT, CDR2 YYEEEE. The ends lost 5 bases at V and 0 bases at J; junction bases unmatched: 12. The CDR3 consists of 19 residues. CDR3 region: CASRGTGTSGPRSYNEQFF. In DNA form, the CDR3 reads TGTGCCAGCAGGGGCACCGGGACTAGCGGGCCTCGCTCCTACAATGAGCAGTTCTTC.

The rearrangement uses TRBV20-1 and TRBJ1-1, with D unclear. The CDR3 covers 11 residues. Germline loops: CDR1 DFQATT, CDR2 SNEGSKA (reference sequence). V shed 7 bases and J shed 7 bases, with 13 bases lying between them. The CDR3 region has the DNA TGCAGTGTCAGGACGTCAGATGAAGCTTTCTTT. Its protein product is CSVRTSDEAFF.

The V call is TRBV19, the J call TRBJ1-2; D uncertain. This CDR3 is built from 16 residues. The germline CDR1 and CDR2 sequences are LNHDA and SQIVND (reference sequence). V was pared by 6 bases and J by 0 bases, with 17 bases between. CDR3 loop: CASSDWRQRANYGYTF. The CDR3 region has the DNA TGTGCCAGTAGCGATTGGCGGCAGCGAGCTAACTATGGCTACACCTTC.

This chain connects TRBV6-6 to TRBJ1-1; D is possibly TRBD1 (5 bases). V was pared by 0 bases and J by 11 bases, with 13 bases between. The CDR3 has 13 amino acids. Germline CDR1 is MNHNY and CDR2 is SVGAGI (reference sequence). This chain's CDR3 is CASSYSAPGGAFF. The DNA of the CDR3 is TGTGCCAGCAGTTACTCGGCGCCCGGGGGGGCTTTCTTT.

The chain joins TRBV9 to TRBJ2-5, with D perhaps TRBD2 (5 bases). Germline V gene data show CDR1 as SGDLS and CDR2 as YYNGEE. V lost 0 bases and J lost 5, with 17 bases in between. This CDR3 spans 16 amino acids. The CDR3 coding sequence is TGTGCCAGCAGCGTAGGAGGAGGCGGCTTACGGGAGACCCAGTACTTC. It codes for CASSVGGGGLRETQYF.

The chain couples TRBV2 to TRBJ2-5; the match to TRBD2 covers 15 bases. V shed 7 bases and J 5 bases; nucleotides not matched to a gene: 14. CDR3 length: 18 amino acids. CDR1 is SNHLY, CDR2 FYNNEI, per germline. The CDR3 DNA reads as TGTGCCAGCATGCTTCCGGGACTAGCGGGAGGTTCGGGGGAGACCCAGTACTTC. This encodes CASMLPGLAGGSGETQYF.

The CDR3 bases are TGTGCCAGCAGCCGGACAGGGGGACGGTTGGAGACCCAGTACTTC. Translating gives CASSRTGGRLETQYF. The rearrangement joins TRBV7-9 to TRBJ2-5, with TRBD1 identical over 10 bases. V dropped 5 bases and J dropped 5; count of bases not matched to a gene: 8. There are 15 residues in the CDR3. The germline CDR1 and CDR2 sequences are SEHNR and FQNEAQ (reference sequence). Supplemented by reference TRBV7-9 and TRBJ2-5, the full variable domain reads DTGVSQNPRHKITKRGQNVTFRCDPISEHNRLYWYRQTLGQGPEFLTYFQNEAQLEKSRLLSDRFSAERPKGSFSTLEIQRTEQGDSAMYLCASSRTGGRLETQYFGPGTRLLVL.

The V call is TRBV9, the J call TRBJ1-5; maybe TRBD1 (6 bases). The germline V and J ends were trimmed by 4 bases and 7 bases, with 18 bases remaining between them. This CDR3 has 15 residues. The germline V gene has CDR1 SGDLS and CDR2 YYNGEE. The CDR3 DNA reads TGTGCCAGCAGCCTGGGGGGCAGGGCGGTGCAGCCCCAGCATTTT. Amino acid sequence: CASSLGGRAVQPQHF.

J is TRBJ2-1 and V is TRBV10-3; TRBD2 matches 10 bases. The CDR3 runs 15 residues. The V gene's germline CDR1 is ENHRY and CDR2 SYGVKD. The trim removed 7 bases at V and 5 bases at J, leaving 8 bases unmatched. The CDR3 here is CAITPSGRADNEQFF. CDR3 coding DNA: TGTGCCATCACTCCGAGCGGGAGGGCCGACAATGAGCAGTTCTTC.

The J gene is TRBJ2-7, the V gene TRBV5-1; D not resolved. CDR3 length: 15 residues. In germline, CDR1 is SGHRS, CDR2 YFSETQ. V dropped 0 bases and J dropped 3 bases, with 13 bases sitting between them. The DNA of the CDR3 is TGCGCCAGCAGCTTGGGGGCGGCATCCCACTACGAGCAGTACTTC. It translates to CASSLGAASHYEQYF.

The chain links TRBV18 to TRBJ2-1; 8 bases match TRBD2. Per germline, CDR1 KGHSH and CDR2 LQKENI. The CDR3 contains 16 residues. V lost 0 bases, J lost 5 bases, and 6 bases stayed unmatched. The CDR3 loop reads CASSPPSAGAHNEQFF. CDR3 DNA sequence: TGTGCCAGCTCACCACCCTCAGCGGGAGCCCACAATGAGCAGTTCTTC.

This clone was observed once. CDR3 nucleotides: TGTGCCAGCCGGGAGCAGGGGAGCTCTGGGGCCAACGTCCTGACTTTC. Residues: CASREQGSSGANVLTF. The chain combines TRBV7-9 with TRBJ2-6; D possibly matches TRBD1 or TRBD2 (6 bases each). Germline CDR1 reads SEHNR; CDR2 reads FQNEAQ (reference sequence). Trimming cost V 8 bases and J 0 bases, with 14 bases left between them. This CDR3 spans 16 amino acids.

The rearrangement uses TRBV28 and TRBJ2-1; no reliable D call. Trimming stripped 6 bases from V and 4 bases from J, with 13 bases between. This CDR3 is 14 amino acids long. From germline, CDR1 is MDHEN and CDR2 SYDVKM. CDR3 in DNA: TGTGCCAGCAGCCCCCCGGCGAGGTACAATGAGCAGTTCTTC. It encodes CASSPPARYNEQFF.

This chain links TRBV5-1 with TRBJ1-1; D unresolved. Trimming stripped 4 bases from V and 5 bases from J, with 12 bases between. The CDR3 has 13 amino acids. CDR1 and CDR2 from the germline V gene are SGHRS and YFSETQ. The chain's CDR3 is CASSVKFGTEAFF. DNA for the CDR3: TGCGCCAGCAGCGTGAAATTCGGGACTGAAGCTTTCTTT.

The chain joins TRBV19 to TRBJ2-3, with 8 bases aligning to TRBD1. The germline V gene has CDR1 LNHDA and CDR2 SQIVND (reference sequence). The V gene end was trimmed by 6 bases and the J gene end by 1 base; junction bases not matched to a gene: 12. This CDR3 is built from 17 residues. The CDR3 is CASRDRVGDHRTDTQYF. CDR3 nucleotide sequence: TGTGCCAGTAGGGACAGGGTTGGGGACCACCGCACAGATACGCAGTATTTT. The full variable domain, its missing parts supplied by reference TRBV19 and TRBJ2-3, is DGGITQSPKYLFRKEGQNVTLSCEQNLNHDAMYWYRQDPGQGLRLIYYSQIVNDFQKGDIAEGYSVSREKKESFPLTVTSAQKNPTAFYLCASRDRVGDHRTDTQYFGPGTRLTVL.

This chain joins TRBV27 and TRBJ1-5, with 7 bases identical to TRBD1. From germline, CDR1 is MNHEY and CDR2 SMNVEV (reference sequence). V dropped 2 bases and J dropped 1; count of bases not matched to a gene: 8. The length of the CDR3 is 17 residues. CDR3 DNA sequence: TGTGCCAGCAGTTTAGAAGGCGACAGGGTAAGCAATCAGCCCCAGCATTTT. It codes for CASSLEGDRVSNQPQHF.

The chain combines TRBV5-1 with TRBJ2-7; possibly TRBD2 for D (5 bases). V dropped 0 bases and J dropped 4 bases, with 14 bases sitting between them. Germline CDR1 SGHRS, CDR2 YFSETQ. CDR3 length: 15 residues. The CDR3: CASSLAAGPYYEQYF. The CDR3 DNA reads as TGCGCCAGCAGCTTGGCTGCGGGCCCCTATTACGAGCAGTACTTC.

The genes are TRBV7-2 and TRBJ2-5; 9 bases are shared with TRBD1. The V segment lost 4 bases and the J segment 0 bases; nucleotides outside the gene matches: 9. Per the germline V gene, CDR1 is SGHTA and CDR2 is FQGNSA. The CDR3 is 17 residues long. Written as DNA, the CDR3 is TGTGCCAGCAGCTACGAACTGACAGGGGGTTACCAAGAGACCCAGTACTTC. Residues: CASSYELTGGYQETQYF.

The chain has TRBV9 and TRBJ1-1, with no clear D. Trimming removed 3 bases at V and 4 bases at J, with 16 bases between. Germline loops: CDR1 SGDLS, CDR2 YYNGEE. CDR3 length equals 15 residues. DNA of the CDR3: TGTGCCAGCAGCGCCTCTTTACGGGGTGGCACTGAAGCTTTCTTT. Amino acids: CASSASLRGGTEAFF.

About this clone: The identical CDR3 is also encoded by other nucleotide sequences in the sample. The chain uses TRBV2 and TRBJ2-7; D might be TRBD1 or TRBD2, each matching 5 bases. CDR1 SNHLY and CDR2 FYNNEI come from the germline V gene. The germline V and J ends were trimmed by 4 bases and 3 bases, with 7 bases remaining between them. CDR3 length equals 12 residues. CDR3 DNA: TGTGCCAGCAGTGGGGACGGCTACGAGCAGTACTTC. Encoded protein: CASSGDGYEQYF.

Comment on this clone: The same CDR3 also results from other DNA sequences found in this sample. This sequence joins TRBV30 and TRBJ1-1, with 9 bases identical to TRBD1. V was clipped by 0 bases and J by 5 bases; unmatched bases: 7. This CDR3 is built from 15 residues. Germline CDR1 and CDR2: GTSNPN and SVGIG (reference sequence). CDR3 sequence reads: CAWSVRGQGGTEAFF. For the CDR3, the DNA is TGTGCCTGGAGTGTAAGGGGACAGGGAGGTACTGAAGCTTTCTTT.

This chain uses TRBV7-9 with TRBJ2-3, with D perhaps matching TRBD2 (5 bases). V was trimmed by 0 bases and J by 11 bases, leaving 9 bases between them. Germline V lookup: CDR1 SEHNR, CDR2 FQNEAQ (reference sequence). The CDR3 loop spans 12 amino acids. CDR3 amino acids: CASSLALAQQYF. Written as DNA, the CDR3 is TGTGCCAGCAGCTTAGCGCTAGCCCAGCAGTATTTT. Full variable domain (missing parts from reference TRBV7-9 and TRBJ2-3): DTGVSQNPRHKITKRGQNVTFRCDPISEHNRLYWYRQTLGQGPEFLTYFQNEAQLEKSRLLSDRFSAERPKGSFSTLEIQRTEQGDSAMYLCASSLALAQQYFGPGTRLTVL.

The chain joins TRBV19 to TRBJ2-1; 11 bases match TRBD2. CDR1 is LNHDA and CDR2 is SQIVND in the germline V gene (reference sequence). The CDR3 has 17 residues. V shed 3 bases and J 9 bases; nucleotides not matched to a gene: 13. The CDR3, as DNA: TGTGCCAGTAGTATTCTAGCGGGAGGCACCCTTGGGGTTGAGCAGTTCTTC. Translating gives CASSILAGGTLGVEQFF.

V and J are TRBV5-1 and TRBJ2-5, with D tentatively TRBD2 (6 bases). Germline V lookup: CDR1 SGHRS, CDR2 YFSETQ. This CDR3 spans 17 amino acids. Trimming took 1 base from V and 2 from J, leaving 18 bases between them. In DNA, the CDR3 is TGCGCCAGCAGCTTGAATTTCGCGGGTAGCGGACAAGAGACCCAGTACTTC. Amino acids: CASSLNFAGSGQETQYF.

This chain uses TRBV7-2 with TRBJ1-1; the match to TRBD1 covers 7 bases. The CDR3 has 13 residues. V trimming: 5 bases; J trimming: 5 bases; junction bases outside the gene matches: 5. The germline gives CDR1 SGHTA, CDR2 FQGNSA. The CDR3 spells CASSRQGRTEAFF. The CDR3 DNA reads TGTGCCAGCAGCCGACAGGGAAGAACTGAAGCTTTCTTT.

The J gene is TRBJ2-7, the V gene TRBV5-1; 10 bases are shared with TRBD1. V lost 6 bases and J lost 3; bases outside the gene matches: 6. CDR3 length equals 14 residues. The germline V gene has CDR1 SGHRS and CDR2 YFSETQ. The CDR3 protein is CASKGTGVYYEQYF. The CDR3 bases are TGCGCCAGCAAAGGGACAGGGGTATACTACGAGCAGTACTTC.